This TCR beta chain emerged from a study of T-cell memory formation after mild COVID-19. The CDR3 extends over 15 amino acids. Germline assignment: CDR1 LNHDA and CDR2 SQIVND (reference sequence). Germline trimming cut 8 bases from V and 1 base from J; bases unmatched to any gene: 7. About this clonotype itself: Its cognate antigen is unknown.

Overall study results and limits: Contracting CD4+ clones were located mainly in CM and EM, and CD8+ clones in EMRA.

5'RACE, which relied on constant-segment primers, yielded TCR alpha and TCR beta cDNA libraries carrying sample barcodes and UMIs. TCRdb itself ran the 5' RACE reads through MiXCR, one entry per CDR3 protein. In the table there are hundreds of thousands of distinct CDR3 sequences, 20% to 25% of which are singletons. Sequenced material: PBMCs or a T cell subset sorted from them (not recorded which). The TCR was taken from an adult woman who had mild COVID-19 (a few samples of this study predate the infection). Cell type and time point are not known. The V call is TRBV19, the J call TRBJ2-2; 7 nucleotides line up with TRBD2. CDR3: CASAGPSGNTGELFF. The DNA of the CDR3 is TGTGCCAGTGCCGGTCCTAGCGGGAACACCGGGGAGCTGTTTTTT.